Listed here are 27 T cell receptor beta chains from one sample, sequenced in a study of blood T cell repertoires in COVID-19. TCRdb's table, derived via immunoSEQ multiplex PCR, lists solely in-frame clones and lacks some. The table has under 250,000 clones, 82% seen once. Material for sequencing was peripheral blood. Source of these receptors: a woman over 75 with acute or convalescent COVID-19.

The CDR3 coding sequence is TGTGCCAGCAGTTCCCCCTCAACCAGGGACACCATATATTTT. Translated: CASSSPSTRDTIYF. The chain has TRBV28 and TRBJ1-3; tentative D call: TRBD1 (5 bases). V shed 4 bases and J shed 8 bases, with 15 bases lying between them. Germline loops: CDR1 MDHEN, CDR2 SYDVKM. The CDR3 extends over 14 amino acids.

The V gene is TRBV7-3, the J gene TRBJ2-2, with 7 nucleotides matching TRBD1. The CDR3 totals 14 residues. Trimming cost V 8 bases and J 1 base; bases outside gene matches: 4. The V gene's germline CDR1 is SGHTA and CDR2 FQGTGA. CDR3 region: CASGRQGNTGELFF. CDR3 DNA sequence: TGTGCCAGCGGACGACAGGGGAACACCGGGGAGCTGTTTTTT.

This sequence joins TRBV3-1 (or the pseudogene TRBV3-2) and TRBJ1-2; no clear D gene. Germline lookup yields CDR1 LGHDT and CDR2 YNNKEL (reference sequence). With 2 bases removed from V and 5 bases from J, the gap between germline ends came to 12 bases. The CDR3 runs 14 residues. CDR3 sequence (DNA): TGTGCCAGCAGCCAACCTCCTGAGGATTATGGCTACACCTTC. This sequence encodes CASSQPPEDYGYTF.

V gene TRBV21-1 combines with J gene TRBJ1-2; TRBD1 is taken as the D call from the table, unchecked against the DNA. TRBV21-1 is a listed pseudogene. This CDR3 region has 14 residues. CDR3 DNA sequence: TGTGCCATCAAAGATTGGGGACAGGTTAGGGGCTACACCTTC. Encoded protein: CAIKDWGQVRGYTF.

J is TRBJ2-5 and V is TRBV5-4, with D maybe TRBD2 (5 bases). The germline gives CDR1 SGHNT, CDR2 YYREEE (reference sequence). V lost 4 bases to trimming and J lost 5 bases, with 12 bases between them. The CDR3 length is 13 residues. The CDR3 DNA reads TGTGCCAGCAGCCCGGACTGGAGGGAGACCCAGTACTTC. Amino acids: CASSPDWRETQYF.

This clone showed up just once. The rearrangement uses TRBV7-8 and TRBJ2-5, with D tentatively TRBD1 (6 bases). Germline V gene lookup returns CDR1 SGHVS and CDR2 FQNEAQ. The CDR3 runs 15 residues. The V and J ends lost 4 bases and 0 bases respectively, with 12 bases between them. The CDR3 protein is CASSWETGNQETQYF. The CDR3 DNA reads TGTGCCAGCAGCTGGGAAACAGGGAACCAAGAGACCCAGTACTTC.

This clone was picked up a small number of times. V is TRBV13 and J is TRBJ1-1; the match to TRBD1 covers 7 bases. With 5 bases clipped from V and 0 bases from J, the junction kept 15 bases outside the gene matches. Germline assignment: CDR1 PRHDT and CDR2 FYEKMQ (reference sequence). This CDR3 region has 18 residues. This CDR3 is CASSRVRGSASMNTEAFF. In DNA, the CDR3 is TGTGCCAGCAGCCGTGTCAGGGGGAGTGCCTCGATGAACACTGAAGCTTTCTTT.

The chain joins TRBV27 to TRBJ2-2; TRBD1 matches at 7 bases. The CDR3 contains 16 residues. Trimming removed 8 bases from V and 4 bases from J; junction bases left unmatched: 13. CDR1 is MNHEY, CDR2 SMNVEV, per germline (reference sequence). DNA of the CDR3: TGTGCCAGCGGGCGAGGTCGACAGGGTAGCACCGGGGAGCTGTTTTTT. This encodes CASGRGRQGSTGELFF.

The CDR3 region has the DNA TGTGCCAGTAGTATTCCCCGAGGACTGTATGGCTACACCTTC. It codes for CASSIPRGLYGYTF. V gene TRBV19 combines with J gene TRBJ1-2; D is undetermined. CDR1 is LNHDA and CDR2 is SQIVND in the germline V gene (reference sequence). V was trimmed by 3 bases and J by 5 bases, leaving 13 bases between them. The CDR3 has 14 residues.

The gene calls are TRBV5-1 and TRBJ1-3; D is possibly TRBD1 (5 bases). This CDR3 is built from 15 residues. Looked up from germline, CDR1 is SGHRS and CDR2 is YFSETQ. Trimming stripped 0 bases from V and 2 bases from J, with 9 bases between. CDR3 amino acids: CASSLVAGTGNTIYF. DNA of the CDR3: TGCGCCAGCAGCTTGGTGGCAGGGACTGGAAACACCATATATTTT.

The chain has TRBV19 and TRBJ1-3; D remains unclear. V was cut by 6 bases and J by 1 base, with 10 bases left in between. Germline CDR1 is LNHDA and CDR2 is SQIVND (reference sequence). The CDR3 spans 14 residues. CDR3 residues: CASSLQTSGNTIYF. The CDR3 bases are TGTGCCAGTAGCCTACAGACGTCTGGAAACACCATATATTTT.

The count of this clone is one. The rearrangement joins TRBV6-2 or TRBV6-3 to TRBJ2-5, with D maybe TRBD2 (8 bases). The CDR3 runs 16 residues. Looked up from germline, CDR1 is MNHEY and CDR2 is SVGEGT. Trimming cost V 5 bases and J 5 bases, with 21 bases left between them. CDR3 amino acids: CASSANRGGGRETQYF. CDR3 DNA sequence: TGTGCCAGCAGTGCAAACAGGGGCGGCGGGAGGGAGACCCAGTACTTC.

The chain has TRBV20-1 and TRBJ2-4; TRBD2 might be the D (6 bases). This CDR3 is 11 amino acids long. Trimming removed 6 bases from V and 12 bases from J, with 15 bases in between. The germline V gene encodes CDR1 DFQATT and CDR2 SNEGSKA (reference sequence). In DNA, the CDR3 is TGCAGTGCCCGGTGGGGGGTTGCTCAGTACTTC. This encodes CSARWGVAQYF.

Here the CDR3 reads CASSVYSVTEQFF. The CDR3 DNA follows: TGTGCCAGCTCAGTGTATAGCGTAACTGAGCAGTTCTTC. This chain connects TRBV18 to TRBJ2-1, with D maybe TRBD2 (5 bases). This CDR3 contains 13 residues. The ends were cut back, 5 bases at V and 9 bases at J, with 14 bases in the middle. From germline, CDR1 is KGHSH and CDR2 LQKENI. The variable domain in full, with the rest retrieved from reference TRBV18 and TRBJ2-1, is NAGVMQNPRHLVRRRGQEARLRCSPMKGHSHVYWYRQLPEEGLKFMVYLQKENIIDESGMPKERFSAEFPKEGPSILRIQQVVRGDSAAYFCASSVYSVTEQFFGPGTRLTVL.

This clone is a singleton in its sample. The genes are TRBV7-8 and TRBJ1-5; TRBD1 aligns across 9 bases. The CDR3 consists of 15 residues. The germline V gene encodes CDR1 SGHVS and CDR2 FQNEAQ. Germline trimming cut 0 bases from V and 10 bases from J; bases unmatched to any gene: 7. The DNA for the CDR3 is TGTGCCAGCAGCTTAGCGCAGGACAGGGGAACCCCCCAGCATTTT. Translation: CASSLAQDRGTPQHF.

For the CDR3, the DNA is TGTGCCAGTAGTACCAGGACAGGACCCCCCTACAATGAGCAGTTCTTC. This codes for CASSTRTGPPYNEQFF. The J gene is TRBJ2-1, the V gene TRBV19; 7 bases align to TRBD1. Germline-derived CDR1 and CDR2 are LNHDA and SQIVND (reference sequence). The CDR3 length is 16 residues. The V gene end was trimmed by 4 bases and the J gene end by 2 bases; junction bases not matched to a gene: 8.

The J gene is TRBJ2-3, the V gene TRBV10-3; 9 bases agree with TRBD2. The CDR3 length is 14 residues. V gave up 11 bases and J gave up 5 bases; unmatched junction bases: 11. Per the germline V gene, CDR1 is ENHRY and CDR2 is SYGVKD. As DNA, the CDR3 is TGTGCCTGCAGGGGCGGGGGGGCTGGAGATACGCAGTATTTT. Protein: CACRGGGAGDTQYF.

V is TRBV19 and J is TRBJ2-3; D unresolved. Germline V gene sequence: CDR1 LNHDA, CDR2 SQIVND (reference sequence). This CDR3 comprises 13 residues. Trimming stripped 8 bases from V and 3 bases from J, with 12 bases between. CDR3 sequence (DNA): TGTGCCAGTGGGTCGGAGATAACAGATACGCAGTATTTT. Its protein is CASGSEITDTQYF.

This clone was detected once. The chain has TRBV6-5 and TRBJ1-4; 9 positions agree with TRBD1. After removal of 0 bases from V and 8 bases from J, the junction contained 7 bases not matched to a gene. Germline V gives CDR1 MNHEY, CDR2 SVGAGI. The CDR3 has 16 residues. Here the CDR3 reads CASSYSNRGPFEKLFF. The DNA for the CDR3 is TGTGCCAGCAGTTACTCGAACAGGGGGCCGTTCGAAAAACTGTTTTTT.

V is TRBV7-9 and J is TRBJ2-1, with 7 bases aligning to TRBD2. V lost 5 bases and J lost 5; bases outside the gene matches: 15. In germline, CDR1 is SEHNR, CDR2 FQNEAQ (reference sequence). The CDR3 loop spans 17 amino acids. The CDR3 reads CASSNSRRVGLDNEQFF. CDR3 DNA: TGTGCCAGCAGCAACTCGCGCAGGGTAGGACTAGACAATGAGCAGTTCTTC.

The chain links TRBV7-6 to TRBJ2-1; 8 positions agree with TRBD1. V shed 2 bases, J shed 8 bases, and the junction held 11 bases outside the gene matches. The CDR3 is 16 residues long. Per germline, CDR1 SGHVS and CDR2 FNYEAQ. DNA of the CDR3: TGTGCCAGCAGCTTACTCTCGAGACAGGGGAGCCATGAGCAGTTCTTC. Its protein product is CASSLLSRQGSHEQFF.

This sequence joins TRBV6-5 and TRBJ1-3; the match to TRBD1 covers 8 bases. The ends lost 5 bases at V and 14 bases at J; junction bases unmatched: 5. The CDR3 has 11 amino acids. In germline, CDR1 is MNHEY, CDR2 SVGAGI. The CDR3 nucleotides are TGTGCCAGCAGTACGGACAGGGTCGTATATTTT. It encodes CASSTDRVVYF.

This clone came up once. This sequence joins TRBV21-1 and TRBJ1-5; the DNA was not used to check the table's D call, TRBD1. TRBV21-1 is labeled a pseudogene. The CDR3 length is 16 residues. The CDR3 region is CASSNRGQGGNQPQHF. The CDR3 DNA reads as TGTGCCAGCAGCAATAGGGGGCAGGGAGGCAATCAGCCCCAGCATTTT.

This clone was seen a few times. The chain carries TRBV20-1 and TRBJ1-2; 10 bases fit TRBD1. CDR3 size: 11 residues. The germline gives CDR1 DFQATT, CDR2 SNEGSKA (reference sequence). CDR3 amino acids: CSADRGRGYTF. The CDR3 bases are TGCAGCGCCGACAGGGGGCGAGGCTACACCTTC.

The chain links TRBV4-1 to TRBJ1-5; 10 bases align to TRBD1. V lost 1 base and J lost 2; bases outside the gene matches: 14. Looked up from germline, CDR1 is MGHRA and CDR2 is YSYEKL. CDR3 length: 20 amino acids. CDR3 in amino acids: CASSQVARDRGEAGNQPQHF. CDR3 nucleotide sequence: TGCGCCAGCAGCCAAGTTGCCCGGGACAGGGGAGAAGCTGGCAATCAGCCCCAGCATTTT.

The chain links TRBV5-4 to TRBJ1-1; D uncertain. Germline-derived CDR1 and CDR2 are SGHNT and YYREEE (reference sequence). V was clipped by 4 bases and J by 4 bases, with 11 bases between them. The CDR3 has 13 residues. The CDR3 is CASSTGRGTEAFF. CDR3 bases: TGTGCCAGCAGCACCGGTCGGGGCACTGAAGCTTTCTTT.

This chain connects TRBV11-2 to TRBJ1-1; D remains ambiguous. The CDR3 contains 14 residues. V lost 5 bases, J lost 4 bases, and 14 bases lay in between. Per germline, CDR1 SGHAT and CDR2 FQNNGV. Here the CDR3 reads CASSLTGFSTEAFF. DNA of the CDR3: TGTGCCAGCAGCCTTACGGGATTCAGCACTGAAGCTTTCTTT.